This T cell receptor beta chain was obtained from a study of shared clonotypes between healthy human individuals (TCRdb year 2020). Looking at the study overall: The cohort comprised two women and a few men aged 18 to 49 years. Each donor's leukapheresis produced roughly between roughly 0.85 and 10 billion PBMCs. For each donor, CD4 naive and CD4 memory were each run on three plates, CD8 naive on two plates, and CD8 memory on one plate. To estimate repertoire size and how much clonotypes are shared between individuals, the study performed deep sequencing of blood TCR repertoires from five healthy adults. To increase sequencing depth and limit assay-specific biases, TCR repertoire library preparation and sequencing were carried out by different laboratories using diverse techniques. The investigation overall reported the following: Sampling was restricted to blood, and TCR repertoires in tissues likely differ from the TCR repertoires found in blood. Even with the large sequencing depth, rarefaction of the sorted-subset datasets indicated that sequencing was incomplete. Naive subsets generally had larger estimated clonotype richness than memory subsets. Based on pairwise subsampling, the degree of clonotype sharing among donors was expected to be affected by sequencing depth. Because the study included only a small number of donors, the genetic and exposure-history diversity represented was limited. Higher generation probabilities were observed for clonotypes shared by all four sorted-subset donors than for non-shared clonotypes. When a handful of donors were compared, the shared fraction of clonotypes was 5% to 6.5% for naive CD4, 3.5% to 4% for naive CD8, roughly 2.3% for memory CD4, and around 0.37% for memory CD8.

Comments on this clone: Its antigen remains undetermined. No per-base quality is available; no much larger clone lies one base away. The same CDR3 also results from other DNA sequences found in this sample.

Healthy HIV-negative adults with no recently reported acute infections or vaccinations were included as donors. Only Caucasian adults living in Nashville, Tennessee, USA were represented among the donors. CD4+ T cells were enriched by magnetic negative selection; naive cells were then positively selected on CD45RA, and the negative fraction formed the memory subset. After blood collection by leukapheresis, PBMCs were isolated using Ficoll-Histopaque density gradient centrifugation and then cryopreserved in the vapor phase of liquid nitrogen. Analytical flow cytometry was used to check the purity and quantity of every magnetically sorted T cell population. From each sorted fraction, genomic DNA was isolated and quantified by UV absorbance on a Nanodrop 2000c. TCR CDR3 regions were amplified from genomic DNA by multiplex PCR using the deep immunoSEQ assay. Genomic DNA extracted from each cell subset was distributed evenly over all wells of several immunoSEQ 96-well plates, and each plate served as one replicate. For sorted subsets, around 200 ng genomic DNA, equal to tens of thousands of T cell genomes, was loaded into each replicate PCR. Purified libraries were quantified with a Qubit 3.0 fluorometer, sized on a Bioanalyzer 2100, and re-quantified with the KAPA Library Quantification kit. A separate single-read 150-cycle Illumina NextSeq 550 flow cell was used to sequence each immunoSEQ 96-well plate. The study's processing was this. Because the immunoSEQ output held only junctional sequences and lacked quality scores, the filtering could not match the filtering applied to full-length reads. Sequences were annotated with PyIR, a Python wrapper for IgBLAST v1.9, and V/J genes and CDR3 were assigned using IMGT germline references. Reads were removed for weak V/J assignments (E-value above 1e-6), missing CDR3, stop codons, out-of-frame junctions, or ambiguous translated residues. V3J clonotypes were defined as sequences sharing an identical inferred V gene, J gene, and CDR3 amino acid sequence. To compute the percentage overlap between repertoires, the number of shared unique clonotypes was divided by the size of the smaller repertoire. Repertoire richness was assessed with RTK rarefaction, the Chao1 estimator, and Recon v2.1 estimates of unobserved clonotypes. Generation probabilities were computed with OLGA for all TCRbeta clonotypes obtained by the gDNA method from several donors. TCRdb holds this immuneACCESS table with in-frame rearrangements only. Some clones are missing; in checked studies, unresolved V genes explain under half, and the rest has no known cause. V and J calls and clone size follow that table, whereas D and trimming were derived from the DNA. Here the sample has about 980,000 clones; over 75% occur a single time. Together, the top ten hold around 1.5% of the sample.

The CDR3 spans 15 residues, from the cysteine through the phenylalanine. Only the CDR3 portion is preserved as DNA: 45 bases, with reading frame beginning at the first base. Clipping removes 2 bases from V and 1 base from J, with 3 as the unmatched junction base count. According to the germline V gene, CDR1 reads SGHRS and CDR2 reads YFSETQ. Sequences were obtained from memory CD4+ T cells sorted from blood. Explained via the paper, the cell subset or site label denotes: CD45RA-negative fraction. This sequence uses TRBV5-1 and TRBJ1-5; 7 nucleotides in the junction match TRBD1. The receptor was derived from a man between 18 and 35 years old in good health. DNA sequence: TGCGCCAGCAGCTTAACAGGGGACAGCAATCAGCCCCAGCATTTT. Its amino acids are CASSLTGDSNQPQHF.